Below are 31 T cell receptor beta chains sequenced from a single sample in a study of blood T cell repertoires in COVID-19. Clones were read by immunoSEQ multiplex PCR, and TCRdb kept only the in-frame ones, dropping some. The sample yields around 60,000 clones, approximately 83% seen once. Specimen: peripheral blood. These receptors originate from a man aged 50-59 years with COVID-19, enrolled during active disease.

The chain has TRBV4-2 and TRBJ2-3, with D perhaps TRBD2 (6 bases). From germline, CDR1 is LGHNA and CDR2 YNFKEQ. This CDR3 comprises 17 residues. Trimming removed 0 bases at V and 4 bases at J, with 17 bases between. The chain's CDR3 is CASSQEVPGVVPDTQYF. The CDR3 bases are TGTGCCAGCAGCCAAGAGGTACCGGGAGTTGTCCCAGATACGCAGTATTTT.

The CDR3 reads CASSFLAEGSYEQYF. The CDR3 coding sequence is TGTGCCAGCAGCTTCTTGGCGGAAGGCTCCTACGAGCAGTACTTC. This sequence joins TRBV11-2 and TRBJ2-7; D is uncertain. The CDR3 loop spans 15 amino acids. The V gene's germline CDR1 is SGHAT and CDR2 FQNNGV. V lost 3 bases and J 0 bases, leaving 12 bases between the germline ends.

This clone is hyperexpanded (1% or more) within its sample. The genes are TRBV10-3 and TRBJ1-5; 9 bases match TRBD1. V shed 10 bases, J shed 6 bases, and the junction held 10 bases outside the gene matches. The CDR3 contains 14 residues. Germline lookup yields CDR1 ENHRY and CDR2 SYGVKD. The CDR3 nucleotides read TGTGCCAGCGTACAGGGGGCCGTCGGTCAGCCCCAGCATTTT. It yields the protein CASVQGAVGQPQHF.

This clone came up a few times. The gene calls are TRBV7-2 and TRBJ1-2, with D maybe TRBD1 (5 bases). V lost 4 bases, J lost 5 bases, and 14 bases lay in between. Germline-derived CDR1 and CDR2 are SGHTA and FQGNSA. The CDR3 covers 14 residues. The DNA for the CDR3 is TGTGCCAGCAGCTCTCCTGGACATCTTTATGGCTACACCTTC. Translating gives CASSSPGHLYGYTF.

This chain connects TRBV5-5 to TRBJ2-1, with 8 positions matching TRBD1. V lost 5 bases and J lost 2; bases outside the gene matches: 9. The CDR3 covers 16 residues. Per germline, CDR1 SGHKS and CDR2 YYEKEE (reference sequence). The CDR3 DNA reads TGTGCCAGCAGTCAAAGGACAGGGACTCCCTACAATGAGCAGTTCTTC. It is translated as CASSQRTGTPYNEQFF.

CDR3 coding DNA: TGCGCCAGCAGCCACCGGGACATCCTTACTGAGCAGTTCTTC. Translation: CASSHRDILTEQFF. V usage is TRBV5-1 and J usage is TRBJ2-1, with a possible D match to TRBD1 (6 bases). The V and J ends lost 4 bases and 9 bases respectively, with 17 bases between them. Germline V CDR1 and CDR2: SGHRS, YFSETQ. The CDR3 length is 14 residues.

A remark on this clone: A junction end diverges from the germline sequence, so it may reflect a read error. V usage is TRBV29-1 and J usage is TRBJ2-3; 10 nucleotides match TRBD2. The V gene's germline CDR1 is SQVTM and CDR2 ANQGSEA. This CDR3 region has 13 residues. The CDR3 DNA is TGCAGCGTGTCTAGCGGGAGCATAGATACGCAGTATTTT. This gives the protein CSVSSGSIDTQYF.

As concerns this clone: At one end, the junction sequence differs from germline, possibly due to a read error. The chain carries TRBV30 and TRBJ2-2; 9 bases match TRBD2. Germline values: CDR1 GTSNPN, CDR2 SVGIG (reference sequence). The CDR3 length is 13 residues. CDR3 nucleotide sequence: TGTGCCTGGGCTAGCGGGGTCACCGGGGAGTTGTTTTTT. Protein product: CAWASGVTGELFF.

J is TRBJ2-3 and V is TRBV6-2 or TRBV6-3; possibly TRBD2 for D (5 bases). The germline V gene encodes CDR1 MNHEY and CDR2 SVGEGT. There are 15 residues in the CDR3. Trimming removed 3 bases from V and 2 bases from J, with 12 bases in between. The CDR3 nucleotides are TGTGCCAGCAGTTATGTAGGACTCGTCACAGATACGCAGTATTTT. This encodes CASSYVGLVTDTQYF.

This rearrangement joins TRBV19 to TRBJ1-2, with TRBD1 matching 7 bases. Trimming took 7 bases from V and 4 from J; bases not matched to a gene: 6. Looked up from germline, CDR1 is LNHDA and CDR2 is SQIVND (reference sequence). This CDR3 has 13 residues. The CDR3 nucleotides read TGTGCCAGTAATCGCCGGGACAGCTATGGCTACACCTTC. Translated: CASNRRDSYGYTF.

This sequence joins TRBV6-5 and TRBJ2-3; 11 bases line up with TRBD2. V was pared by 6 bases and J by 0 bases, with 2 bases of the junction left unmatched. Germline V gene lookup returns CDR1 MNHEY and CDR2 SVGAGI. There are 15 residues in the CDR3. The CDR3 nucleotides are TGTGCCAGCAGGCGACTAGCGGGGAGCACAGATACGCAGTATTTT. This translates into CASRRLAGSTDTQYF.

For this clone: Other DNA sequences in the sample encode the same CDR3. The chain employs TRBV7-9 and TRBJ2-7, with D uncertain. Trimming removed 5 bases at V and 3 bases at J, with 5 bases between. CDR3 length equals 11 residues. CDR1 and CDR2 from the germline V gene are SEHNR and FQNEAQ (reference sequence). The CDR3 region is CASSPSYEQYF. The CDR3 DNA reads TGTGCCAGCAGCCCTAGCTACGAGCAGTACTTC.

This chain joins TRBV3-1 (or the pseudogene TRBV3-2) and TRBJ2-3; 16 bases fit TRBD2. Germline V gene data show CDR1 as LGHDT and CDR2 as YNNKEL (reference sequence). The length of the CDR3 is 16 residues. Trimming at V came to 11 bases and at J to 1 base, leaving 6 bases not matched to a gene. CDR3 in amino acids: CAVRGTSGRGTDTQYF. As DNA, the CDR3 is TGTGCCGTCAGGGGGACTAGCGGGAGGGGCACAGATACGCAGTATTTT.

This clone has just one count. J is TRBJ2-7 and V is TRBV10-1, with D perhaps TRBD2 (6 bases). Trimming pared 3 bases from V and 4 bases from J, leaving 31 bases between. CDR1 WNHNN and CDR2 SYGVQD come from the germline V gene (reference sequence). This CDR3 contains 20 residues. CDR3 amino acids: CASSDLCGERRARPLYEQYF. Written as DNA, the CDR3 is TGCGCCAGCAGTGATCTCTGCGGGGAGCGGAGAGCGCGACCCCTTTACGAGCAGTACTTC.

J is TRBJ2-7 and V is TRBV4-1, with a weak D call TRBD2 (6 bases). The CDR3 totals 15 residues. Germline lookup yields CDR1 MGHRA and CDR2 YSYEKL. V dropped 1 base and J dropped 3 bases, with 13 bases sitting between them. CDR3 nucleotides: TGCGCCAGCAGCCAAGGCGGGACCGTTAACTACGAGCAGTACTTC. Protein sequence: CASSQGGTVNYEQYF.

The rearrangement links TRBV25-1 to TRBJ2-1; 8 bases map to TRBD1. V lost 1 base, J lost 1 base, and 3 bases stayed unmatched. The CDR3 is 16 amino acids. Looked up from germline, CDR1 is MGHDK and CDR2 is SYGVNS. For the CDR3, the DNA is TGTGCCAGCAGTGAATGGGGGACAGGTTCCTACAATGAGCAGTTCTTC. Its protein is CASSEWGTGSYNEQFF.

The chain employs TRBV9 and TRBJ2-7; D might be TRBD1 (5 bases). Trimming removed 0 bases at V and 4 bases at J, with 14 bases between. Germline CDR1 and CDR2: SGDLS and YYNGEE. This CDR3 contains 15 residues. The CDR3, as DNA: TGTGCCAGCAGCGTAGGCAGGGCCTCTGGGTACGAGCAGTACTTC. As protein: CASSVGRASGYEQYF.

The J gene is TRBJ2-1, the V gene TRBV7-2; the D gene is possibly TRBD2 (5 bases). V was clipped by 5 bases and J by 13 bases, with 27 bases between them. CDR1 and CDR2 from the germline V gene are SGHTA and FQGNSA. The CDR3 has 16 amino acids. The CDR3 reads CASSPIGAQSGKIQFF. The CDR3 DNA follows: TGTGCCAGCAGCCCCATAGGAGCCCAATCCGGGAAAATACAGTTCTTC.

This chain links TRBV7-3 with TRBJ2-1, with a weak D call TRBD1 (7 bases). Per germline, CDR1 SGHTA and CDR2 FQGTGA. This CDR3 is 15 amino acids long. The ends were cut back, 5 bases at V and 1 base at J, with 12 bases in the middle. CDR3 amino acids: CASSGGTASYNEQFF. The CDR3 DNA sequence: TGTGCCAGCAGCGGAGGGACAGCTTCCTACAATGAGCAGTTCTTC.

The chain carries TRBV6-5 and TRBJ1-3; D is perhaps TRBD1 (6 bases). The CDR3 covers 14 residues. Germline CDR1 MNHEY, CDR2 SVGAGI. The ends were cut back, 6 bases at V and 1 base at J, with 10 bases in the middle. In DNA form, the CDR3 reads TGTGCCAGCAGCCTCCAGGGGTCTGGAAACACCATATATTTT. As protein: CASSLQGSGNTIYF.

This chain joins TRBV3-1 (or the pseudogene TRBV3-2) and TRBJ1-1; the match to TRBD1 covers 7 bases. Losses at the gene ends were 5 bases for V and 5 bases for J; bases not matched to a gene: 8. CDR1 and CDR2 from the germline V gene are LGHDT and YNNKEL (reference sequence). The CDR3 sequence is 14 residues long. The CDR3 bases are TGTGCCAGCAGCTTATTAGACAGGGCGACTGAAGCTTTCTTT. It codes for CASSLLDRATEAFF.

The chain carries TRBV7-9 and TRBJ2-3; 9 bases map to TRBD1. The CDR3 loop spans 16 amino acids. V shed 5 bases, J shed 2 bases, and the junction held 8 bases outside the gene matches. CDR1 and CDR2 from the germline V gene are SEHNR and FQNEAQ (reference sequence). CDR3 residues: CASSTQTGGPTDTQYF. The CDR3 nucleotides read TGTGCCAGCAGCACCCAGACAGGGGGACCCACAGATACGCAGTATTTT.

Only one count was recorded for this clone. CDR3 residues: CASTIQETQYF. Here the CDR3 DNA reads TGTGCCAGCACCATCCAAGAGACCCAGTACTTC. The chain joins TRBV6-5 to TRBJ2-5; D is undetermined. Germline loops: CDR1 MNHEY, CDR2 SVGAGI. This CDR3 is 11 amino acids long. The ends were cut back, 7 bases at V and 1 base at J, with 4 bases in the middle.

The gene calls are TRBV24-1 and TRBJ2-3; 11 nucleotides agree with TRBD2. The CDR3 contains 16 residues. CDR1 KGHDR and CDR2 SFDVKD come from the germline V gene. After removal of 1 base from V and 4 bases from J, the junction contained 3 bases not matched to a gene. The CDR3 DNA follows: TGTGCCACCAGTGATTTTACTAGCGGGAGCGCAGATACGCAGTATTTT. Translation: CATSDFTSGSADTQYF.

This chain links TRBV14 with TRBJ2-1; D is unresolved. From germline, CDR1 is SGHDN and CDR2 FVKESK. The CDR3 is 15 amino acids. Trimming removed 4 bases from V and 3 bases from J, with 13 bases in between. CDR3 nucleotide sequence: TGTGCCAGCAGCCCAGTTTGGCCGAACTACAATGAGCAGTTCTTC. Its protein product is CASSPVWPNYNEQFF.

The V and J genes are TRBV7-2 and TRBJ2-1; D might be TRBD2 (6 bases). Germline-derived CDR1 and CDR2 are SGHTA and FQGNSA. V was pared by 5 bases and J by 3 bases, with 14 bases between. The CDR3 is made up of 15 amino acids. This CDR3 reads CASSPDSGVYNEQFF. Here the CDR3 DNA reads TGTGCCAGCAGCCCAGATAGCGGCGTCTACAATGAGCAGTTCTTC.

The chain couples TRBV9 to TRBJ2-3, with 10 bases aligning to TRBD2. CDR1 and CDR2 (germline): SGDLS, YYNGEE. The V and J ends lost 7 bases and 1 base, in that order; junction bases with no gene match: 12. The CDR3 runs to 17 residues. The CDR3: CASARTSGTSGTDTQYF. CDR3 DNA sequence: TGTGCCAGCGCCCGGACTAGCGGCACCTCAGGCACAGATACGCAGTATTTT.

The rearrangement uses TRBV28 and TRBJ2-2; TRBD2 matches 11 bases. The V and J ends lost 6 bases and 7 bases, in that order; junction bases with no gene match: 10. Germline assignment: CDR1 MDHEN and CDR2 SYDVKM. The CDR3 is 16 residues long. The CDR3 loop reads CASRYLSSGRRGELFF. Written as DNA, the CDR3 is TGTGCCAGCAGATACCTCTCTAGCGGGAGGCGCGGGGAGCTGTTTTTT.

The genes are TRBV20-1 and TRBJ2-5; 8 bases map to TRBD2. The CDR3 has 13 residues. CDR1 and CDR2 from the germline V gene are DFQATT and SNEGSKA (reference sequence). V was clipped by 3 bases and J by 7 bases; unmatched bases: 7. CDR3 sequence reads: CSASLSGRGTQYF. The CDR3 nucleotides are TGCAGTGCTAGTCTGAGCGGGAGAGGGACCCAGTACTTC.

The rearrangement uses TRBV9 and TRBJ1-5; no reliable D call. The CDR3 contains 14 residues. Germline CDR1 is SGDLS and CDR2 is YYNGEE. V dropped 0 bases and J dropped 4 bases, with 8 bases sitting between them. The CDR3 protein is CASSVAAGNQPQHF. The CDR3 DNA is TGTGCCAGCAGCGTAGCTGCGGGGAATCAGCCCCAGCATTTT. The full variable domain, its missing parts supplied by reference TRBV9 and TRBJ1-5, is DSGVTQTPKHLITATGQRVTLRCSPRSGDLSVYWYQQSLDQGLQFLIQYYNGEERAKGNILERFSAQQFPDLHSELNLSSLELGDSALYFCASSVAAGNQPQHFGDGTRLSIL.

This chain uses TRBV24-1 with TRBJ1-1, with a possible D match to TRBD1 (6 bases). This CDR3 spans 14 amino acids. The V and J ends lost 7 bases and 5 bases respectively, with 16 bases between them. From germline, CDR1 is KGHDR and CDR2 SFDVKD. The CDR3 DNA sequence: TGTGCCACCAGACCAACAGGGAGGGGGACTGAAGCTTTCTTT. Translated: CATRPTGRGTEAFF.